This T cell receptor (beta chain) derives from a study of low-dose radiotherapy and immunotherapy resistance in tumors. About the study: A total of 13 Gy over 26 weeks was given to Cohort 2 as 1 Gy per fraction every two weeks. A daily 300 mg dose of oral aspirin was taken by patients for four cycles from cycle 1 day 1. Primers used for first-strand cDNA, a TRAV- and TRBV-specific set, covered both alpha and beta chains. Every two weeks, cyclophosphamide 200 mg/m2 was infused one day before radiation plus immunotherapy.

Time point meaning: before trial treatment. This clonotype has ten or more counts. From germline, CDR1 is SGHVS and CDR2 FNYEAQ. The CDR3 runs to 14 residues. V shed 4 bases and J shed 3 bases, with 13 bases lying between them. With a constant-region primer and a V-primer adapter, TCRs were subjected to around 20 PCR cycles of amplification. From the reads, TCRdb called clonotypes with MiXCR, one entry per CDR3 protein. The top ten hold approximately 6% of the sample, which has about 46,000 distinct CDR3 sequences, approximately 12% seen once. This chain connects TRBV7-6 to TRBJ2-7; the D call may be TRBD1 or TRBD2 (5 bases each). This sequence was found in a female donor with ovarian cancer. This sample comprised PBMCs, obtained before treatment. The CDR3 region has the DNA TGTGCCAGCAGCTCCCGGGACGCCAACTACGAGCAGTACTTC. Translation: CASSSRDANYEQYF.